The 28 T cell receptor beta chains below were found in one sample sequenced in a study of blood T cell repertoires in COVID-19. Profiling relied on immunoSEQ multiplex PCR, and the TCRdb table lists in-frame clones only, not all of them. The table has around 200,000 clones, 80% to 90% seen once; the top ten hold 2.9%. The sequenced material came from peripheral blood. The receptors were gathered from a man aged 45-60 years with active or convalescent COVID-19.

The V gene is TRBV6-5, the J gene TRBJ2-1, with 8 bases that match TRBD1. V shed 2 bases, J shed 3 bases, and the junction held 6 bases outside the gene matches. Germline CDR1 and CDR2: MNHEY and SVGAGI. This CDR3 is 16 amino acids long. The CDR3 loop is CASSYAGTGHYNEQFF. CDR3 DNA sequence: TGTGCCAGCAGTTACGCCGGGACAGGTCACTACAATGAGCAGTTCTTC.

This clone was detected once. The chain couples TRBV7-9 to TRBJ2-7, with 11 bases that match TRBD1. The CDR3 is made up of 14 amino acids. Germline loops: CDR1 SEHNR, CDR2 FQNEAQ (reference sequence). The V and J ends lost 4 bases and 6 bases, in that order; junction bases with no gene match: 5. This chain's CDR3 is CASSSRGTGGEQYF. For the CDR3, the DNA is TGTGCCAGCAGCTCTAGAGGGACAGGGGGCGAGCAGTACTTC.

The rearrangement uses TRBV10-3 and TRBJ1-2; D unresolved. The V gene's germline CDR1 is ENHRY and CDR2 SYGVKD. The CDR3 runs 12 residues. V gave up 3 bases and J gave up 5 bases, with 7 bases separating them. Here the CDR3 reads CAISDTGYGYTF. The CDR3 DNA is TGTGCCATCAGTGATACGGGGTATGGCTACACCTTC.

This clone is a singleton in its sample. The chain carries TRBV6-5 and TRBJ2-7, with D perhaps TRBD1 (5 bases). Germline loops: CDR1 MNHEY, CDR2 SVGAGI. The ends were cut back, 7 bases at V and 3 bases at J, with 13 bases in the middle. The CDR3 has 13 amino acids. The CDR3 region is CASTEIQGYEQYF. CDR3 nucleotide sequence: TGTGCCAGCACCGAGATCCAGGGCTACGAGCAGTACTTC.

In DNA form, the CDR3 reads TGCGCCAGCAGCCCCGGACTAGCCAACTACGAGCAGTACTTC. It encodes CASSPGLANYEQYF. The chain uses TRBV5-1 and TRBJ2-7; 8 bases map to TRBD2. Germline V gene sequence: CDR1 SGHRS, CDR2 YFSETQ. The V segment lost 4 bases and the J segment 3 bases; nucleotides outside the gene matches: 6. CDR3 length: 14 residues. Full variable domain (outside the CDR3, taken from reference TRBV5-1 and TRBJ2-7): KAGVTQTPRYLIKTRGQQVTLSCSPISGHRSVSWYQQTPGQGLQFLFEYFSETQRNKGNFPGRFSGRQFSNSRSEMNVSTLELGDSALYLCASSPGLANYEQYFGPGTRLTVT.

The chain links TRBV30 to TRBJ1-4; 8 bases match TRBD1. Germline lookup yields CDR1 GTSNPN and CDR2 SVGIG (reference sequence). The CDR3 extends over 14 amino acids. Trimming removed 5 bases from V and 8 bases from J; junction bases left unmatched: 10. In DNA form, the CDR3 reads TGTGCCTGGTCAACAGGGAGGACAGGGGAAAAACTGTTTTTT. Protein sequence: CAWSTGRTGEKLFF. Based on the CDR3 plus reference TRBV30 and TRBJ1-4, the full variable domain is SQTIHQWPATLVQPVGSPLSLECTVEGTSNPNLYWYRQAAGRGLQLLFYSVGIGQISSEVPQNLSASRPQDRQFILSSKKLLLSDSGFYLCAWSTGRTGEKLFFGSGTQLSVL.

This clone appeared a single time. V gene TRBV7-8 combines with J gene TRBJ1-1, with D unresolved. The CDR3 consists of 12 residues. Germline lookup yields CDR1 SGHVS and CDR2 FQNEAQ. Trimming took 3 bases from V and 3 from J, leaving 5 bases between them. CDR3 loop: CASSFPYTEAFF. The CDR3 region has the DNA TGTGCCAGCAGCTTTCCGTACACTGAAGCTTTCTTT.

This rearrangement joins TRBV11-3 to TRBJ2-3; D ambiguous. The CDR3 has 13 residues. Germline V lookup: CDR1 SGHNT, CDR2 YENEEA. V was cut by 5 bases and J by 4 bases, with 10 bases left in between. For the CDR3, the DNA is TGTGCCAGCAGCCCGGGTCTCTCAGATACGCAGTATTTT. The encoded protein is CASSPGLSDTQYF. The full variable domain, rest sourced from reference TRBV11-3 and TRBJ2-3, is EAGVVQSPRYKIIEKKQPVAFWCNPISGHNTLYWYLQNLGQGPELLIRYENEEAVDDSQLPKDRFSAERLKGVDSTLKIQPAELGDSAVYLCASSPGLSDTQYFGPGTRLTVL.

This chain joins TRBV10-2 and TRBJ1-6; no definite D call. This CDR3 contains 17 residues. The ends were cut back, 0 bases at V and 0 bases at J, with 9 bases in the middle. CDR1 and CDR2 from the germline V gene are WSHSY and SAAADI. The CDR3 DNA follows: TGCGCCAGCAGTGAGTCGACCGGGAGCTCCTATAATTCACCCCTCCACTTT. It yields the protein CASSESTGSSYNSPLHF.

The genes are TRBV5-8 and TRBJ2-2; D possibly corresponds to TRBD1 (6 bases). This CDR3 comprises 15 residues. Per germline, CDR1 SGHTS and CDR2 YDEGEE. V was trimmed by 6 bases and J by 6 bases, leaving 18 bases between them. The chain's CDR3 is CASTAGTIAAGELFF. The CDR3 nucleotides are TGTGCCAGCACCGCCGGGACAATCGCGGCCGGGGAGCTGTTTTTT.

The chain has TRBV3-1 (or the pseudogene TRBV3-2) and TRBJ2-5, with D perhaps matching TRBD1 (5 bases). V lost 4 bases to trimming and J lost 5 bases, with 11 bases between them. This CDR3 is 13 amino acids long. The germline V gene has CDR1 LGHDT and CDR2 YNNKEL (reference sequence). The CDR3 here is CASSLRVVETQYF. CDR3 nucleotides: TGTGCCAGCAGCCTCAGGGTAGTGGAGACCCAGTACTTC.

The chain is built from TRBV6-6 and TRBJ1-3; 11 nucleotides line up with TRBD1. The CDR3 extends over 15 amino acids. The trim removed 7 bases at V and 4 bases at J, leaving 6 bases unmatched. Per germline, CDR1 MNHNY and CDR2 SVGAGI (reference sequence). For the CDR3, the DNA is TGTGCCAGCACCTACGGGACAGGGGGAGGAAACACCATATATTTT. Its protein is CASTYGTGGGNTIYF.

The chain links TRBV6-5 to TRBJ1-6; D is possibly TRBD1 (5 bases). Germline-derived CDR1 and CDR2 are MNHEY and SVGAGI. CDR3 length: 15 amino acids. V lost 7 bases, J lost 0 bases, and 10 bases lay in between. DNA for the CDR3: TGTGCCAGCAAAAGGGGAAGCTCCTATAATTCACCCCTCCACTTT. As protein: CASKRGSSYNSPLHF.

This chain connects TRBV19 to TRBJ1-1; 10 bases align to TRBD1. There are 14 residues in the CDR3. Trimming at V came to 4 bases and at J to 4 bases, leaving 3 bases not matched to a gene. Germline V gene lookup returns CDR1 LNHDA and CDR2 SQIVND (reference sequence). CDR3 coding DNA: TGTGCCAGTAGTAGTCGGGACAGGGGCACTGAAGCTTTCTTT. Residues: CASSSRDRGTEAFF.

J is TRBJ1-2 and V is TRBV27; TRBD1 matches at 9 bases. Trimming took 6 bases from V and 7 from J; bases not matched to a gene: 3. This CDR3 contains 12 residues. Germline loops: CDR1 MNHEY, CDR2 SMNVEV (reference sequence). The CDR3 DNA reads TGTGCCAGCAGACAGGGGGCAGGTGGCTACACCTTC. Protein: CASRQGAGGYTF.

The chain recombines TRBV4-1 with TRBJ1-6, with TRBD1 as a possible D gene (5 bases). Looked up from germline, CDR1 is MGHRA and CDR2 is YSYEKL. V dropped 1 base and J dropped 4 bases, with 11 bases sitting between them. The CDR3 has 16 amino acids. DNA of the CDR3: TGCGCCAGCAGCCAAGTTGGGACTCTTTATAATTCACCCCTCCACTTT. Protein product: CASSQVGTLYNSPLHF.

This sequence joins TRBV24-1 and TRBJ2-5; no firm D call. CDR1 and CDR2 from the germline V gene are KGHDR and SFDVKD. V gave up 4 bases and J gave up 2 bases, with 7 bases separating them. The CDR3 has 13 amino acids. The CDR3 DNA is TGTGCCACCAGTGAGGGCCAGCAAGAGACCCAGTACTTC. Translated, it gives CATSEGQQETQYF.

This clone showed up just a few times. The chain recombines TRBV4-1 with TRBJ1-4; D is possibly TRBD1 (5 bases). Deletions cut 3 bases from V and 7 bases from J, with 21 bases between. This CDR3 contains 17 residues. CDR1 is MGHRA and CDR2 is YSYEKL in the germline V gene. The DNA of the CDR3 is TGCGCCAGCAGCCAGTCGCCCCTCGACAGCAGGGCTGAAAAACTGTTTTTT. It yields the protein CASSQSPLDSRAEKLFF.

The V call is TRBV6-5, the J call TRBJ2-1, with 10 bases aligning to TRBD2. The CDR3 runs 15 residues. The V gene's germline CDR1 is MNHEY and CDR2 SVGAGI. V was pared by 6 bases and J by 4 bases, with 6 bases of the junction left unmatched. The CDR3: CASRPTSGVYNEQFF. The CDR3 DNA sequence: TGTGCCAGCAGGCCCACTAGCGGGGTTTACAATGAGCAGTTCTTC.

This chain links TRBV13 with TRBJ2-7; D is undetermined. The length of the CDR3 is 14 residues. Trimming stripped 5 bases from V and 3 bases from J, with 14 bases between. The germline V gene has CDR1 PRHDT and CDR2 FYEKMQ (reference sequence). CDR3 residues: CASSARHVSYEQYF. Here the CDR3 DNA reads TGTGCCAGCAGCGCAAGACATGTCAGCTACGAGCAGTACTTC.

The J gene is TRBJ2-1, the V gene TRBV3-1 (or the pseudogene TRBV3-2), with a weak D call TRBD2 (6 bases). V was cut by 1 base and J by 5 bases, with 12 bases left in between. The germline gives CDR1 LGHDT, CDR2 YNNKEL (reference sequence). CDR3 length: 15 residues. CDR3 protein: CASSQVLARDNEQFF. In nucleotides, the CDR3 is TGTGCCAGCAGCCAAGTTCTAGCGCGGGACAATGAGCAGTTCTTC.

This sequence joins TRBV14 and TRBJ2-7; the D gene is possibly TRBD1 (6 bases). In germline, CDR1 is SGHDN, CDR2 FVKESK. V was pared by 7 bases and J by 1 base, with 14 bases between. The CDR3 is 14 residues long. The CDR3 coding sequence is TGTGCCAGCAAAGCGAGGGACATATCCTACGAGCAGTACTTC. It yields the protein CASKARDISYEQYF.

The J gene is TRBJ1-1, the V gene TRBV4-3; 7 bases are a match to TRBD1. The CDR3 spans 14 residues. V gave up 3 bases and J gave up 7 bases; unmatched junction bases: 8. Germline V CDR1 and CDR2: LGHNA, YSLEER. The CDR3 sequence: CASSQIQGRVEAFF. The CDR3 nucleotides are TGCGCCAGCAGCCAGATACAGGGGCGGGTTGAAGCTTTCTTT.

The chain joins TRBV11-3 to TRBJ2-3; possible D gene TRBD1, 6 bases. The V end lost 1 base, the J end lost 0 bases, and 8 bases lay between the germline ends. The V gene's germline CDR1 is SGHNT and CDR2 YENEEA. The CDR3 loop spans 15 amino acids. CDR3 in DNA: TGTGCCAGCAGCTTAGTGGGACATAGCACAGATACGCAGTATTTT. Translating gives CASSLVGHSTDTQYF.

This clone was seen a handful of times. The J gene is TRBJ1-2, the V gene TRBV7-2; possible D gene TRBD1, 5 bases. The V end lost 5 bases, the J end lost 7 bases, and 20 bases lay between the germline ends. CDR1 and CDR2 (germline): SGHTA, FQGNSA. CDR3 length: 15 residues. For the CDR3, the DNA is TGTGCCAGCAGCCCCTCCCGAGGACAAGCCCGTGGCTACACCTTC. This codes for CASSPSRGQARGYTF.

The J gene is TRBJ1-1, the V gene TRBV7-9, with TRBD1 matching 12 bases. This CDR3 has 13 amino acids. The germline V gene encodes CDR1 SEHNR and CDR2 FQNEAQ (reference sequence). The J segment lost 4 bases and the V segment lost 11 bases, leaving 5 bases of the junction unmatched. The CDR3 nucleotides read TGTGCCGGGGGACAGGGGGCGAGCACTGAAGCTTTCTTT. Protein sequence: CAGGQGASTEAFF. The full variable domain, with the rest looked up from reference TRBV7-9 and TRBJ1-1, is DTGVSQNPRHKITKRGQNVTFRCDPISEHNRLYWYRQTLGQGPEFLTYFQNEAQLEKSRLLSDRFSAERPKGSFSTLEIQRTEQGDSAMYLCAGGQGASTEAFFGQGTRLTVV.

Regarding this clone: At one of its ends the junction is not consistent with the germline gene, which may arise from a read error. The rearrangement uses TRBV6-5 and TRBJ1-2, with 8 bases aligning to TRBD1. The V gene's germline CDR1 is MNHEY and CDR2 SVGAGI. This CDR3 is 13 amino acids long. CDR3 sequence reads: CASSTGTGLNWAF. For the CDR3, the DNA is TGTGCCAGCAGCACCGGGACAGGTTTAAACTGGGCCTTC.

This clone was seen a few times. In DNA form, the CDR3 reads TGTGCCAGCTTCGGTTGGAACACTGAAGCTTTCTTT. This encodes CASFGWNTEAFF. V usage is TRBV6-4 and J usage is TRBJ1-1; D is unresolved. V lost 8 bases to trimming and J lost 1 base, with 8 bases between them. This CDR3 comprises 12 residues. Germline lookup yields CDR1 MRHNA and CDR2 SNTAGT.